This T cell receptor (beta chain) stems from a study of PD-L1 blockade in urothelial cancer. Study at large: Investigators checked blood 3 weeks (second dose) and 6 weeks after treatment start.

The germline CDR1 and CDR2 sequences are SEHNR and FQNEAQ (reference sequence). Germline trimming cut 7 bases from V and 3 bases from J; bases unmatched to any gene: 11. The CDR3 has 16 amino acids. Time point denoted: peripheral blood 6 weeks after treatment start. The study enrolled patients with locally advanced or metastatic urothelial carcinoma. Sequenced by immunoSEQ multiplex PCR; TCRdb stores in-frame clones only, minus some. Of over 100,000 clones in the sample, more than 85% were seen once. The clonotype comes from a man aged 55 to 70 with urothelial cancer. The chain carries TRBV7-9 and TRBJ2-1, with 8 bases aligning to TRBD2. This material consisted of PBMCs, taken around atezolizumab (anti-PD-L1) treatment. DNA for the CDR3: TGTGCCAGCAACCCATCATGGGCGGGAGGCTACAATGAGCAGTTCTTC. It specifies CASNPSWAGGYNEQFF.